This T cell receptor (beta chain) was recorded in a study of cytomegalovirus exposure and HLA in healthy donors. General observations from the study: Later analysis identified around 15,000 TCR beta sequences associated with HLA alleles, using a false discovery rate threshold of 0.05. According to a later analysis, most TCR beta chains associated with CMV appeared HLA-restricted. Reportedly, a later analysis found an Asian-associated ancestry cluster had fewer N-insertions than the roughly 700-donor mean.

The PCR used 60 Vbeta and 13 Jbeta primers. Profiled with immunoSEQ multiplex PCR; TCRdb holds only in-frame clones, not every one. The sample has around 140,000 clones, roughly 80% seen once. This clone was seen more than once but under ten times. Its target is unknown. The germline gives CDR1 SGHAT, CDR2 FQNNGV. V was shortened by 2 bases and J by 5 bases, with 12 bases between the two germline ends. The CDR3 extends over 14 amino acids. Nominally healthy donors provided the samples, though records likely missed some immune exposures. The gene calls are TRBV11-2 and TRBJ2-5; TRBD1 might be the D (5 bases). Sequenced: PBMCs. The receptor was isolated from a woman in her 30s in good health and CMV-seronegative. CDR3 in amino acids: CASSLSVRVETQYF. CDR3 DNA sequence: TGTGCCAGCAGCTTATCTGTCAGGGTGGAGACCCAGTACTTC.